This TCR beta chain was sequenced for a study of T cell changes during pregnancy in multiple sclerosis. The method was immunoSEQ multiplex PCR; TCRdb's version includes in-frame clones alone and lacks a portion of them. The top ten clones hold approximately 0.6% of a sample with 45,000 to 70,000 clones, approximately 92% of them seen once. The clonotype originates from a female donor with multiple sclerosis, enrolled in a pregnancy study. The source material was CD4+ T cells from peripheral blood mononuclear cells, sampled after pregnancy.

CDR3 residues: CAWTDFRDTSTDTQYF. DNA of the CDR3: TGTGCCTGGACCGACTTCCGGGACACGAGCACAGATACGCAGTATTTT. This chain joins TRBV30 and TRBJ2-3, with a weak D call TRBD1 (6 bases). Per the germline V gene, CDR1 is GTSNPN and CDR2 is SVGIG (reference sequence). The CDR3 is 16 residues long. The V end was cut by 4 bases, the J end by 0 bases, with 17 bases between.